These 32 T cell receptor beta chains originate from one sample sequenced in a study of control samples from healthy donors and cancer patients. Clones were sequenced by immunoSEQ multiplex PCR, and TCRdb holds only the in-frame ones, with some missing. The sample lists 150,000 to 200,000 clones; approximately 86% were seen once. The sequencing input was blood. The receptors here all came from a man between 18 and 35 years old in good health.

This chain uses TRBV11-1 with TRBJ2-7, with D possibly matching TRBD2 (5 bases). This CDR3 is 14 amino acids long. Germline CDR1 reads SGHAT; CDR2 reads FQDESV (reference sequence). V lost 2 bases and J lost 2, with 10 bases in between. CDR3 nucleotides: TGTGCCAGCAGCTTAACGGACGGGACCTACGAGCAGTACTTC. Its protein product is CASSLTDGTYEQYF.

The chain carries TRBV9 and TRBJ2-5; 7 bases agree with TRBD2. CDR3 length equals 15 residues. V gave up 1 base and J gave up 5 bases; unmatched junction bases: 8. From germline, CDR1 is SGDLS and CDR2 YYNGEE. The CDR3 loop is CASSVTTLAEETQYF. In DNA form, the CDR3 reads TGTGCCAGCAGCGTAACCACCCTAGCGGAGGAGACCCAGTACTTC.

This chain links TRBV6-5 with TRBJ2-5; D gene ambiguous. CDR3 size: 13 residues. Deletions cut 6 bases from V and 3 bases from J, with 11 bases between. The germline V gene has CDR1 MNHEY and CDR2 SVGAGI. The CDR3 sequence: CASSWAREETQYF. The CDR3 region has the DNA TGTGCCAGCAGCTGGGCCCGGGAAGAGACCCAGTACTTC.

Only a few counts were recorded for this clone. The chain recombines TRBV7-3 with TRBJ2-1; tentative D call: TRBD2 (5 bases). The CDR3 is 13 residues long. Trimming removed 1 base at V and 10 bases at J, with 11 bases between. Germline V gene data show CDR1 as SGHTA and CDR2 as FQGTGA. The DNA for the CDR3 is TGTGCCAGCAGCTTAAGTGAGGACTGGGAGCAGTTCTTC. Residues: CASSLSEDWEQFF.

The rearrangement uses TRBV10-1 and TRBJ1-6; D may be TRBD1 (5 bases). The CDR3 is made up of 14 amino acids. Trimming shortened V by 3 bases and J by 7 bases, and 10 bases separated the two germline ends. Germline V gene data show CDR1 as WNHNN and CDR2 as SYGVQD (reference sequence). The CDR3 sequence is CASSEGVLNSPLHF. DNA of the CDR3: TGCGCCAGCAGTGAAGGGGTGTTGAATTCACCCCTCCACTTT.

This clone showed up just once. CDR3 in DNA: TGTGCCAGCAGCTTCATAGGACTGGCTGAAGCTTTCTTT. Protein sequence: CASSFIGLAEAFF. This chain connects TRBV7-9 to TRBJ1-1, with unresolved D. Germline CDR1 and CDR2: SEHNR and FQNEAQ (reference sequence). V was pared by 3 bases and J by 6 bases, with 11 bases between. CDR3 length: 13 amino acids.

This sequence joins TRBV5-1 and TRBJ2-5, with D perhaps TRBD1 or TRBD2 (5 bases each). The germline V gene has CDR1 SGHRS and CDR2 YFSETQ. V gave up 9 bases and J gave up 4 bases, with 19 bases separating them. CDR3 length: 14 residues. The CDR3 DNA reads as TGCGCCACCACAGAGGGGTCCTGGGGAGAGACCCAGTACTTC. Translation gives CATTEGSWGETQYF.

This chain uses TRBV27 with TRBJ2-3, with TRBD2 identical over 8 bases. CDR3 length: 15 amino acids. Germline CDR1 is MNHEY and CDR2 is SMNVEV (reference sequence). The J segment lost 7 bases and the V segment lost 5 bases, leaving 11 bases of the junction unmatched. The CDR3 DNA follows: TGTGCCAGCAGTACCCAAGCGGGGGCCGCTAATACGCAGTATTTT. It codes for CASSTQAGAANTQYF.

This clone was observed once. The chain links TRBV6-5 to TRBJ1-2, with 12 bases that match TRBD1. The CDR3 totals 15 residues. Germline V gene data show CDR1 as MNHEY and CDR2 as SVGAGI. V lost 10 bases to trimming and J lost 2 bases; unmatched junction nucleotides: 8. The chain's CDR3 is CATWDRGRGNYGYTF. Here the CDR3 DNA reads TGTGCCACCTGGGACAGGGGGCGCGGGAACTATGGCTACACCTTC.

The CDR3 DNA reads as TGTGCCAGCAGTTTTACTAGCGGGGGCAAGAATGAGCAGTTCTTC. Residues: CASSFTSGGKNEQFF. The V and J genes are TRBV28 and TRBJ2-1, with TRBD2 matching over 11 bases. With V trimmed by 3 bases and J by 7 bases, 5 bases remained unmatched. Germline V gene data show CDR1 as MDHEN and CDR2 as SYDVKM. The CDR3 loop spans 15 amino acids.

This clone has only one observation. The chain employs TRBV7-2 and TRBJ2-2, with 7 bases lining up with TRBD1. Trimming at V came to 5 bases and at J to 1 base, leaving 7 bases not matched to a gene. The CDR3 loop spans 16 amino acids. The germline V gene encodes CDR1 SGHTA and CDR2 FQGNSA. Here the CDR3 DNA reads TGTGCCAGCAGCGGGACGGGACAGAGGAACACCGGGGAGCTGTTTTTT. Amino acid sequence: CASSGTGQRNTGELFF.

The rearrangement uses TRBV6-6 and TRBJ2-5; D call uncertain. In germline, CDR1 is MNHNY, CDR2 SVGAGI (reference sequence). V was pared by 6 bases and J by 2 bases, with 13 bases between. The CDR3 spans 14 residues. CDR3 in amino acids: CASRTDLGQETQYF. As DNA, the CDR3 is TGTGCCAGCAGGACTGACCTCGGGCAAGAGACCCAGTACTTC.

This chain uses TRBV4-2 with TRBJ1-1; weak D call: TRBD1 (6 bases). The CDR3 consists of 15 residues. V lost 8 bases and J lost 1, with 17 bases in between. Germline V CDR1 and CDR2: LGHNA, YNFKEQ. CDR3 amino acids: CASARTVESNTEAFF. The CDR3 region has the DNA TGTGCCAGCGCGCGGACAGTGGAGTCGAACACTGAAGCTTTCTTT.

The chain is built from TRBV27 and TRBJ2-7, with 9 nucleotides matching TRBD2. Trimming removed 6 bases from V and 2 bases from J; junction bases left unmatched: 5. The CDR3 totals 14 residues. Germline V gene lookup returns CDR1 MNHEY and CDR2 SMNVEV (reference sequence). The CDR3 loop is CASRIAGEAYEQYF. In nucleotides, the CDR3 is TGTGCCAGCAGAATAGCGGGGGAGGCCTACGAGCAGTACTTC.

This rearrangement joins TRBV12-3 or TRBV12-4 to TRBJ1-6; D not resolved. V was pared by 5 bases and J by 7 bases, with 9 bases between. There are 13 residues in the CDR3. The CDR3 spells CASSDGGNSPLHF. The CDR3 nucleotides are TGTGCCAGCAGTGACGGTGGCAATTCACCCCTCCACTTT.

The chain employs TRBV11-2 and TRBJ2-3; D is unclear. Germline-derived CDR1 and CDR2 are SGHAT and FQNNGV. Trimming removed 1 base from V and 0 bases from J, with 2 bases in between. This CDR3 contains 13 residues. CDR3 coding DNA: TGTGCCAGCAGCTTAGCTAGCACAGATACGCAGTATTTT. It codes for CASSLASTDTQYF.

This chain uses TRBV19 with TRBJ2-7; 8 bases map to TRBD1. The CDR3 loop spans 14 amino acids. V lost 10 bases and J lost 0; bases outside the gene matches: 8. Germline lookup yields CDR1 LNHDA and CDR2 SQIVND (reference sequence). CDR3 sequence: CATRDGTGSYEQYF. CDR3 in DNA: TGTGCCACCCGAGATGGGACAGGCTCCTACGAGCAGTACTTC.

This clone is categorized as medium-sized. V and J are TRBV12-3 or TRBV12-4 and TRBJ1-2; no definite D call. The CDR3 totals 12 residues. V lost 6 bases and J 8 bases, leaving 13 bases between the germline ends. The CDR3 loop reads CASSSVGSGYTF. Here the CDR3 DNA reads TGTGCCAGCAGCTCCGTAGGGTCCGGCTACACCTTC.

The chain joins TRBV5-6 to TRBJ2-7, with TRBD2 as a possible D gene (6 bases). The germline V gene has CDR1 SGHDT and CDR2 YYEEEE. CDR3 length: 17 amino acids. Trimming pared 3 bases from V and 3 bases from J, leaving 22 bases between. CDR3 amino acids: CASSSTRGRPPLYEQYF. CDR3 sequence (DNA): TGTGCCAGCAGCTCTACCCGGGGGAGGCCCCCCCTCTACGAGCAGTACTTC.

The J gene is TRBJ1-3, the V gene TRBV7-9; tentatively, D is TRBD1 (6 bases). The germline CDR1 and CDR2 sequences are SEHNR and FQNEAQ (reference sequence). Trimming stripped 5 bases from V and 4 bases from J, with 15 bases between. CDR3 length: 15 residues. The CDR3 DNA sequence: TGTGCCAGCAGCCCGCGGGCAGGGGCCGGAAACACCATATATTTT. Amino acid sequence: CASSPRAGAGNTIYF.

In its sample, this clone was seen once. V gene TRBV14 combines with J gene TRBJ2-2; possibly TRBD1 for D (5 bases). The V gene's germline CDR1 is SGHDN and CDR2 FVKESK. The CDR3 spans 16 residues. The V end was cut by 2 bases, the J end by 3 bases, with 13 bases between. The CDR3 region is CASSQNRGIYTGELFF. The CDR3 nucleotides are TGTGCCAGCAGCCAAAATAGGGGAATTTACACCGGGGAGCTGTTTTTT.

The genes are TRBV29-1 and TRBJ1-1; 8 bases agree with TRBD1. V trimming: 0 bases; J trimming: 4 bases; junction bases outside the gene matches: 4. The CDR3 has 14 residues. Germline-derived CDR1 and CDR2 are SQVTM and ANQGSEA. The CDR3: CSVEETGAATEAFF. The CDR3 DNA reads TGCAGCGTTGAAGAGACAGGGGCGGCCACTGAAGCTTTCTTT.

The chain has TRBV6-4 and TRBJ2-3; 9 bases are shared with TRBD2. V trimming: 4 bases; J trimming: 2 bases; junction bases outside the gene matches: 16. Germline V gives CDR1 MRHNA, CDR2 SNTAGT. CDR3 length equals 19 residues. The CDR3 sequence is CASSGPSPVSGGNTDTQYF. CDR3 coding DNA: TGTGCCAGCAGTGGGCCTTCCCCGGTGAGCGGGGGGAACACAGATACGCAGTATTTT.

The CDR3 nucleotides are TGTGCCAGCAGTTACCGCACAGGAACCTACGAGCAGTACTTC. Its protein product is CASSYRTGTYEQYF. The rearrangement uses TRBV6-5 and TRBJ2-7; tentative D call: TRBD1 (5 bases). V was trimmed by 2 bases and J by 2 bases, leaving 10 bases between them. CDR1 MNHEY and CDR2 SVGAGI come from the germline V gene. The CDR3 has 14 residues.

V is TRBV11-3 and J is TRBJ1-5, with D hard to call. The CDR3 covers 16 residues. Trimming pared 2 bases from V and 0 bases from J, leaving 11 bases between. The germline gives CDR1 SGHNT, CDR2 YENEEA. The CDR3 region is CASSLSTVNSNQPQHF. DNA for the CDR3: TGTGCCAGCAGCTTAAGTACAGTCAATAGCAATCAGCCCCAGCATTTT.

V is TRBV4-3 and J is TRBJ2-5; a weak D match, TRBD1 (6 bases). The CDR3 has 15 amino acids. The germline V gene has CDR1 LGHNA and CDR2 YSLEER. Trimming stripped 3 bases from V and 1 base from J, with 12 bases between. CDR3 sequence reads: CASSQGTGIQETQYF. The CDR3 DNA reads TGCGCCAGCAGCCAGGGCACAGGGATCCAAGAGACCCAGTACTTC.

The chain carries TRBV25-1 and TRBJ2-7; D not resolved. The CDR3 spans 13 residues. Trimming stripped 2 bases from V and 0 bases from J, with 5 bases between. Per the germline V gene, CDR1 is MGHDK and CDR2 is SYGVNS. CDR3 nucleotides: TGTGCCAGCAGTGAAGGGAACTCCTACGAGCAGTACTTC. Translation gives CASSEGNSYEQYF.

The V gene is TRBV18, the J gene TRBJ2-4; D gene unclear. The CDR3 contains 15 residues. Deletions cut 3 bases from V and 1 base from J, with 10 bases between. Per germline, CDR1 KGHSH and CDR2 LQKENI. DNA for the CDR3: TGTGCCAGCTCACCGGTTATAGGGGCCAAAAACATTCAGTACTTC. This translates into CASSPVIGAKNIQYF.

This clone was seen once. The rearrangement uses TRBV7-9 and TRBJ2-1; tentatively, D is TRBD1 (5 bases). From germline, CDR1 is SEHNR and CDR2 FQNEAQ (reference sequence). There are 13 residues in the CDR3. V gave up 0 bases and J gave up 6 bases, with 6 bases separating them. This chain's CDR3 is CASSLADSNEQFF. As DNA, the CDR3 is TGTGCCAGCAGCTTAGCAGACAGCAATGAGCAGTTCTTC.

This clone was counted a few times. The chain couples TRBV11-2 to TRBJ1-1; no definite D call. V gave up 5 bases and J gave up 0 bases, with 7 bases separating them. This CDR3 region has 13 residues. Germline lookup yields CDR1 SGHAT and CDR2 FQNNGV. CDR3 amino acids: CASSPLMNTEAFF. The DNA of the CDR3 is TGTGCCAGCAGCCCACTCATGAACACTGAAGCTTTCTTT.

The V gene is TRBV6-4, the J gene TRBJ1-6; possible D gene TRBD1, 6 bases. This CDR3 comprises 15 residues. V was shortened by 6 bases and J by 8 bases, with 17 bases between the two germline ends. The germline CDR1 and CDR2 sequences are MRHNA and SNTAGT. The CDR3 nucleotides are TGTGCCAGCAGGCCGAGGGCAGGGGATTATTCACCCCTCCACTTT. Its protein product is CASRPRAGDYSPLHF.

The rearrangement links TRBV29-1 to TRBJ1-2, with D possibly TRBD1 on 6 matching bases. CDR3 size: 14 residues. V was shortened by 3 bases and J by 8 bases, with 19 bases between the two germline ends. In germline, CDR1 is SQVTM, CDR2 ANQGSEA. The CDR3 region is CSVDSVQGPWGYTF. DNA for the CDR3: TGCAGCGTTGACTCGGTACAGGGCCCTTGGGGCTACACCTTC.